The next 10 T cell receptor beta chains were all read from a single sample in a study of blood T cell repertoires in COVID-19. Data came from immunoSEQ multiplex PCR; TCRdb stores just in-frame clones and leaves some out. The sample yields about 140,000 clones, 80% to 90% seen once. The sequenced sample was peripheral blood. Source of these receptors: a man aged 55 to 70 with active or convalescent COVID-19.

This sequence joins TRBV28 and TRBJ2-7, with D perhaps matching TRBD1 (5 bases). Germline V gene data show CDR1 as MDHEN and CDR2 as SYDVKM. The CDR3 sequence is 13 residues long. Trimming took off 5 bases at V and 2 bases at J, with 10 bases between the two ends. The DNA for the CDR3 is TGTGCCAGCAGTCGGACATTACCCTACGAGCAGTACTTC. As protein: CASSRTLPYEQYF.

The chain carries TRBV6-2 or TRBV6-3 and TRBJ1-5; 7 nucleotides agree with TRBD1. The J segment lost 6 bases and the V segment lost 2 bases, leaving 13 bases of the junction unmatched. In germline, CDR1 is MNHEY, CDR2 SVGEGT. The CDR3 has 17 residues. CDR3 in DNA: TGTGCCAGCAGTTACGGGACAGCCGGGCCGAGGGGTCAGCCCCAGCATTTT. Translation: CASSYGTAGPRGQPQHF.

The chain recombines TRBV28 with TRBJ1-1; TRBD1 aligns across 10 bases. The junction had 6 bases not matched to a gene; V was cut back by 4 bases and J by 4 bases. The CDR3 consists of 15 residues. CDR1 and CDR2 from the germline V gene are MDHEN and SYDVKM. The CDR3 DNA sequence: TGTGCCAGCAGTTGGGGGGGACAGGGGATCACTGAAGCTTTCTTT. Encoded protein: CASSWGGQGITEAFF.

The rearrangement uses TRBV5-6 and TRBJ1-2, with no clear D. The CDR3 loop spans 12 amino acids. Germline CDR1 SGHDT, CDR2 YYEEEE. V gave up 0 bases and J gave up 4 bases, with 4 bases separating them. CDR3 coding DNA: TGTGCCAGCAGCTTGGTGAGCTATGGCTACACCTTC. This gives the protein CASSLVSYGYTF.

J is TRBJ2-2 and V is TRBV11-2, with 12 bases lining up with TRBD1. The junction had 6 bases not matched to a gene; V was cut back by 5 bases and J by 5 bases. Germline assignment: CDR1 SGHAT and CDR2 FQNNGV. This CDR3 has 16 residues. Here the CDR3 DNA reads TGTGCCAGCAGCAAGGGACAGGGGGCATGGACCGGGGAGCTGTTTTTT. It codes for CASSKGQGAWTGELFF.

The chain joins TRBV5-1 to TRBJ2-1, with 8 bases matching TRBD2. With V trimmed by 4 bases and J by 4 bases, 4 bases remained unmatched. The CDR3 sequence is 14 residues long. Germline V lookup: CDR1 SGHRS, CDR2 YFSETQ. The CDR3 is CASSAGTRYNEQFF. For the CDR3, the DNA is TGCGCCAGCAGCGCCGGGACTAGGTACAATGAGCAGTTCTTC.

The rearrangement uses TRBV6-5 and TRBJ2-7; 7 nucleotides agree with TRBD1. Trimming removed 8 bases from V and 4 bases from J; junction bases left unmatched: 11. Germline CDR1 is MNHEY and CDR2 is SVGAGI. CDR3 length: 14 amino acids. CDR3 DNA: TGTGCCAGCGGACCGGACAGGAAGGGTTACGAGCAGTACTTC. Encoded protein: CASGPDRKGYEQYF.

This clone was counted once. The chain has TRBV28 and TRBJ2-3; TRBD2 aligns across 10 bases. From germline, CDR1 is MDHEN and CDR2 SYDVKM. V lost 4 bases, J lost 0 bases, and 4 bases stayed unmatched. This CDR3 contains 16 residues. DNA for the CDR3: TGTGCCAGCAGTTCCCGGACTAGCGGTAGCACAGATACGCAGTATTTT. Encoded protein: CASSSRTSGSTDTQYF.

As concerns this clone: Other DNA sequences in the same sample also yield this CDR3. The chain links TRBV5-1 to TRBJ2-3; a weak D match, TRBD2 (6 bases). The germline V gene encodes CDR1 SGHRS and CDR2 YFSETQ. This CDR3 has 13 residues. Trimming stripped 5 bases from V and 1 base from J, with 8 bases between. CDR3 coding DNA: TGCGCCAGCAGTCCGGGGGGCACAGATACGCAGTATTTT. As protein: CASSPGGTDTQYF.

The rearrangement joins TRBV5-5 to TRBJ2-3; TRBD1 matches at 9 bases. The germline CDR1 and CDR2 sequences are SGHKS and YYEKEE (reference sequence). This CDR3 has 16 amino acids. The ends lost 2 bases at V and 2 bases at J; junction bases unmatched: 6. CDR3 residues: CASSFGQGTPTDTQYF. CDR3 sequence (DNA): TGTGCCAGCAGCTTCGGACAGGGGACCCCCACAGATACGCAGTATTTT.